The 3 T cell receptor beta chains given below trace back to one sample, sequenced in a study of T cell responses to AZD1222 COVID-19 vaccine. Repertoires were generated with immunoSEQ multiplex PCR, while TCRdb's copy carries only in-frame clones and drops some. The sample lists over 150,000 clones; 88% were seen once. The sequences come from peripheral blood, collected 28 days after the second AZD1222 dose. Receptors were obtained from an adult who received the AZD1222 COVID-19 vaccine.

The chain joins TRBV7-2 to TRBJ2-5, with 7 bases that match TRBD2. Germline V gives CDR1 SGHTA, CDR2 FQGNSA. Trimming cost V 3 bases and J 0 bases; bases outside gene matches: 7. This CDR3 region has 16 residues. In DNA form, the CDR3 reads TGTGCCAGCAGCTTCTCGAGCGGGGCTAACCAAGAGACCCAGTACTTC. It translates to CASSFSSGANQETQYF.

DNA for the CDR3: TGTGCCAGCAGCTTAGTTGGGCAGGGGGGCCACGAGCAGTACTTC. Translation: CASSLVGQGGHEQYF. The chain uses TRBV11-2 and TRBJ2-7; possibly TRBD1 for D (7 bases). CDR1 SGHAT and CDR2 FQNNGV come from the germline V gene. CDR3 length equals 15 residues. Trimming removed 1 base at V and 5 bases at J, with 15 bases between.

This chain's CDR3 is CASSSRTGSSNQPQHF. The DNA for the CDR3 is TGTGCCAGTAGTTCCCGGACAGGGAGTAGCAATCAGCCCCAGCATTTT. The chain couples TRBV19 to TRBJ1-5; TRBD1 matches 8 bases. In germline, CDR1 is LNHDA, CDR2 SQIVND (reference sequence). Trimming at V came to 5 bases and at J to 0 bases, leaving 6 bases not matched to a gene. The CDR3 loop spans 16 amino acids.